The T cell receptor (beta chain) described here comes from a study of blood T cell repertoires in COVID-19 (TCRdb year 2020). Background for the entire study: Samples covering the acute and convalescent phases of COVID-19 were provided by collaborators in the United States, Italy and Spain. The prospective study material was composed of cDNA or gDNA derived from T cells, B-cell-depleted T cells, or PBMCs. Deeply sampled blood TCRbeta repertoires from subjects exposed to, actively infected with, or recovered from COVID-19 were included in the dataset. The repertoires were released in a freely available public database intended as a resource for research on the immune response to SARS-CoV-2. The samples were drawn from two sources: the first 160 participants of the ongoing ImmuneRACE study, and fewer than 1,500 subjects contributed by 6 global collaborators. A de-identified subject ID, COVID-19 status, age in years and sex were almost always included in the sample metadata. HLA class I and class II types, where available, came from metadata supplied by the sample provider rather than from assay-based typing.

The immunoSEQ Assay, a bias-controlled multiplex PCR, was used to amplify TCRbeta CDR3 regions from genomic DNA. As for how the authors treated the data: The number of nucleated cells in each sample was estimated by amplification of reference gene primers within the assay. Sequence reads were collapsed and filtered to measure the absolute abundance of every unique TCRbeta CDR3 rearrangement. For each sample, productive Simpson clonality was calculated by taking the square root of Simpson's diversity index across productive rearrangements. Imported from immuneACCESS, the table was reduced by TCRdb to in-frame sequences with V and J called. These copies leave out some clones; in studies compared against another copy, an unresolved V gene accounts for under half, and the cause of the remainder is not known. From that table come the V and J calls and clone size; the DNA was used to work out D and trimming. Here the sample has about 87,000 clones; approximately 85% occur a single time. The ten largest clones add up to approximately 3% of the sample.

As concerns this clone: Its antigen is currently not known. The input lacks base qualities; no much larger clone sits a single base away.

The CDR3 spans 14 residues, from the cysteine through the phenylalanine. Just CDR3 DNA is preserved here, 42 bases in frame from base 1. CDR1 WSHSY and CDR2 SAAADI were looked up in the germline V gene. V is reduced by 5 bases and J by 2 bases, leaving a spacing of 13 bases between them. At one collaborating source in Seattle, patients were enrolled during active infection and were followed longitudinally through the course of disease. Each collaborating institution followed its own protocols to collect whole blood in K2EDTA tubes. For TCRbeta analysis, collaborator samples were shipped as frozen whole blood, as isolated PBMCs, or as DNA extracted from either sample type. Findings and caveats that apply to the study as a whole: The amount of clinical and demographic metadata varied by source and participant and was provided uncurated.

Sequencing used peripheral blood. The clonotype comes from a woman of 80 years or more with COVID-19, enrolled during active disease. This chain joins TRBV10-2 to TRBJ2-7; tentative D gene TRBD2, with 5 bases matching. The DNA sequence is given as TGCGCCAGCAGTCTAGGACTCCGAACCTACGAGCAGTACTTC. It is translated as CASSLGLRTYEQYF.